The present T cell receptor (beta chain) was sequenced within a study of OX40 agonist ivuxolimab in advanced cancers. General study points: Expanded clones tended on average to be more numerous among CD8+ T cells than CD4+.

A word on this clone: Antigen: not known.

The method was immunoSEQ multiplex PCR; TCRdb's version includes in-frame clones alone and lacks a portion of them. The table lists 60,000 or so clones, more than 75% of them singletons. The source was CD4+ or CD8+ T cells sorted from blood, collected in a trial of the OX40 agonist ivuxolimab. This TCR derives from an adult with an advanced solid tumor such as melanoma, head and neck, liver or kidney cancer.

The DNA for the CDR3 is TGTGCCAGCAGTTACACCCCCTACGAGCAGTACTTC. It codes for CASSYTPYEQYF. This rearrangement joins TRBV6-5 to TRBJ2-7; no definite D call. V was shortened by 2 bases and J by 2 bases, with 4 bases between the two germline ends. The CDR3 runs 12 residues. The germline CDR1 and CDR2 sequences are MNHEY and SVGAGI.